Listed below are T cell receptor beta chains from one sample, sequenced in a study of blood T cell repertoires in COVID-19. Produced via immunoSEQ multiplex PCR; TCRdb's table is partial and in-frame only. The sample carries more than 300,000 clones, around 88% recorded once. Material for sequencing was peripheral blood. All receptors derive from a woman aged 25 to 39 with COVID-19, enrolled during active disease. Both conserved end residues are part of each CDR3. D genes are given only for firm matches. Size tells how often a clone was seen (once, few, many) or the class of an expanded clone, and some rows leave it out.

CDR3	size	J	V	D
CAWSEGISNQPQHF	-	TRBJ1-5	TRBV30	-
CASSLVAGGQYANTGELFF	once	TRBJ2-2	TRBV27	TRBD2
CASSFAGTLNEKLFF	-	TRBJ1-4	TRBV5-4	-
CATSSGQFTGELFF	-	TRBJ2-2	TRBV24-1	-
CASSEVRETQFF	-	TRBJ2-1	TRBV6-4	-
CASSPSTEAFF	-	TRBJ1-1	TRBV18	-
CASSQQGASGSNQPQHF	-	TRBJ1-5	TRBV27	TRBD1
CASSLYSDRGTFF	-	TRBJ1-1	TRBV14	TRBD1
CASGSTTTNEKLFF	-	TRBJ1-4	TRBV2	-
CASLQDLSTDTQYF	-	TRBJ2-3	TRBV6-5	-
CASSLPDKADTQYF	-	TRBJ2-3	TRBV7-9	-
CASSLLAQETQYF	-	TRBJ2-5	TRBV6-5	-
CASSQEPAQVAFF	-	TRBJ1-1	TRBV4-2	-
CAIRQGADQEGQYF	few	TRBJ2-5	TRBV10-3	TRBD1
CASSELAGADTQYF	-	TRBJ2-3	TRBV2	TRBD2
CASSQGTYNEKLFF	-	TRBJ1-4	TRBV4-2	-
CASSPGTGGPYNEQFF	-	TRBJ2-1	TRBV11-3	TRBD2
CSVETPGGDYGYTF	-	TRBJ1-2	TRBV29-1	-
CASGVGGGQPQHF	-	TRBJ1-5	TRBV7-9	TRBD1
CASSSPGGAPTYGYTF	-	TRBJ1-2	TRBV7-8	-
CAWTGATLHGYTF	-	TRBJ1-2	TRBV30	-
CASSYSIPTATEAFF	-	TRBJ1-1	TRBV6-5	-
CASSQVSEQFF	-	TRBJ2-1	TRBV14	-
CAISESGRGTSAPLHF	-	TRBJ1-6	TRBV10-3	-
CASSESASGHSYNEQFF	-	TRBJ2-1	TRBV10-1	TRBD2
CASSQDISRNQPQHF	few	TRBJ1-5	TRBV4-3	-
CASSDESLAGGAADTQYF	-	TRBJ2-3	TRBV2	TRBD2
CAWLKIAGTGGEQFF	-	TRBJ2-1	TRBV30	TRBD2
CAIRDSPNYGYTF	-	TRBJ1-2	TRBV10-3	-
CASTDRVHEQYF	once	TRBJ2-7	TRBV6-5	TRBD1
CASSQGLGGSSYEQYF	-	TRBJ2-7	TRBV7-2	TRBD2
CASVPGQGFTEAFF	-	TRBJ1-1	TRBV2	TRBD1
CASSLSRGGAYNEQFF	-	TRBJ2-1	TRBV27	-
CASSYYPLGDTIYF	-	TRBJ1-3	TRBV6-5	-
CASSYSTGEFEPQHF	-	TRBJ1-5	TRBV6-2/TRBV6-3	TRBD1
CASRVLHAGGETQYF	few	TRBJ2-5	TRBV19	TRBD2
CASSIGSSGSSYNEQFF	-	TRBJ2-1	TRBV19	-
CASRGRQGRDRGLYSYTF	-	TRBJ1-2	TRBV3-1/TRBV3-2	TRBD1
CASSKNTGEEGNQPQHF	-	TRBJ1-5	TRBV21-1	-
CASSLLSGFQNEQFF	-	TRBJ2-1	TRBV7-8	-